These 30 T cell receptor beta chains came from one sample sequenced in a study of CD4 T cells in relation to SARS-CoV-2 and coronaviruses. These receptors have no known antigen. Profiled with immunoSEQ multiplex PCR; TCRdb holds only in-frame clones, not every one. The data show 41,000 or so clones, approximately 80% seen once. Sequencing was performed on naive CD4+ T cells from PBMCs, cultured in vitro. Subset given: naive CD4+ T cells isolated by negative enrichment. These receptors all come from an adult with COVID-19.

The CDR3 is CASSQTDRAPRGELFF. CDR3 bases: TGTGCCAGCAGCCAAACGGACAGGGCCCCACGGGGGGAGCTGTTTTTT. This rearrangement joins TRBV3-1 (or the pseudogene TRBV3-2) to TRBJ2-2, with 8 bases that match TRBD1. The CDR3 covers 16 residues. The V gene end was trimmed by 2 bases and the J gene end by 8 bases; junction bases not matched to a gene: 10. CDR1 LGHDT and CDR2 YNNKEL come from the germline V gene (reference sequence).

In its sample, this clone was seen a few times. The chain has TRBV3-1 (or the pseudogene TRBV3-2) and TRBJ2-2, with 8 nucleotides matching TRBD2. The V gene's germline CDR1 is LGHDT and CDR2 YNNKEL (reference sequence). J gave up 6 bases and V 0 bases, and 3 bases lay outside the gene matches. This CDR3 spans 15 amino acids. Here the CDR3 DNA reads TGTGCCAGCAGCCAAGACATCGGGAGGGCCGGGGAGCTGTTTTTT. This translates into CASSQDIGRAGELFF.

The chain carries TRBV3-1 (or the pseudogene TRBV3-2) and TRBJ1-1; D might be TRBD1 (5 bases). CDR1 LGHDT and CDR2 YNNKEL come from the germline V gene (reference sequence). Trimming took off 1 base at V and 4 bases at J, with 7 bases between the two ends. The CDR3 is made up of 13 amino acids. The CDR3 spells CASSQAGFTEAFF. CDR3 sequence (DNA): TGTGCCAGCAGCCAAGCAGGGTTCACTGAAGCTTTCTTT.

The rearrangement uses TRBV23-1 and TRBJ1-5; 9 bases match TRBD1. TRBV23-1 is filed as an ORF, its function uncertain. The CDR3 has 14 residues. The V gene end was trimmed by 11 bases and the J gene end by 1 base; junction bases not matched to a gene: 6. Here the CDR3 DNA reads TGCGCCGCGACAGGGGGTACGAGCAATCAGCCCCAGCATTTT. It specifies CAATGGTSNQPQHF.

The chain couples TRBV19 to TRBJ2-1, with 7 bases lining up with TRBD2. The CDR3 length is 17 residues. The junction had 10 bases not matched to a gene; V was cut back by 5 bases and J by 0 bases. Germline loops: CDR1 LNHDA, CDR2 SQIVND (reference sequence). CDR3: CASSSRLASISYNEQFF. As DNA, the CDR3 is TGTGCCAGTAGTTCCCGACTAGCTTCCATCTCCTACAATGAGCAGTTCTTC.

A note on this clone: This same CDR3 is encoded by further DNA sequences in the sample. CDR3: CASSPGEETQYF. CDR3 bases: TGTGCCAGCTCACCAGGAGAAGAGACCCAGTACTTC. The J gene is TRBJ2-5, the V gene TRBV18; no clear D. This CDR3 is 12 amino acids long. V lost 2 bases, J lost 3 bases, and 4 bases lay in between. Germline V gives CDR1 KGHSH, CDR2 LQKENI.

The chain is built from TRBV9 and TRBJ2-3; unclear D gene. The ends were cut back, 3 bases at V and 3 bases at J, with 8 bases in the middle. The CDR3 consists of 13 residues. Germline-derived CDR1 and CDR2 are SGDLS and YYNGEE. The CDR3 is CASSADRTDTQYF. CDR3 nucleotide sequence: TGTGCCAGCAGCGCAGATAGGACAGATACGCAGTATTTT.

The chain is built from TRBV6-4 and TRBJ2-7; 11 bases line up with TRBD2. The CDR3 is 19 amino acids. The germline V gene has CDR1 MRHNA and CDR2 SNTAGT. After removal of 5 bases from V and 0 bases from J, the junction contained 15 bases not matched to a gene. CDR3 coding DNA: TGTGCCAGCAGTTATCGACTAGCGGGACAAAGTTCCCTCTCCTACGAGCAGTACTTC. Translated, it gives CASSYRLAGQSSLSYEQYF.

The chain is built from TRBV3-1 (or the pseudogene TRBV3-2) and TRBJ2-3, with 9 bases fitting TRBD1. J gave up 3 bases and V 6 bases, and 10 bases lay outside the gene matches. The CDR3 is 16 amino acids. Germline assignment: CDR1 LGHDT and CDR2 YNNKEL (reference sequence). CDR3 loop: CASRNLDRGRTDTQYF. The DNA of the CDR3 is TGTGCCAGCAGAAACCTGGACAGGGGAAGGACAGATACGCAGTATTTT.

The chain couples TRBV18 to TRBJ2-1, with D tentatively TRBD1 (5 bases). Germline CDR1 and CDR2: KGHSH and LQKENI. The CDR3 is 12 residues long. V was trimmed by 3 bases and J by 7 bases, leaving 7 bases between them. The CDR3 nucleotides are TGTGCCAGCTCACCTGGGGCAAATGAGCAGTTCTTC. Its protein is CASSPGANEQFF.

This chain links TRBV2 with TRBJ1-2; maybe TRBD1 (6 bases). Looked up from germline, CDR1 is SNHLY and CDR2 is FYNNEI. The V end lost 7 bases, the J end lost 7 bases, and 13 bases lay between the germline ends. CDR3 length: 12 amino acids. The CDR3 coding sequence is TGTGCCAGCAACTTGGCAGGGGCTGGCTACACCTTC. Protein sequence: CASNLAGAGYTF. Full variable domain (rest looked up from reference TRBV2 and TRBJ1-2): EPEVTQTPSHQVTQMGQEVILRCVPISNHLYFYWYRQILGQKVEFLVSFYNNEISEKSEIFDDQFSVERPDGSNFTLKIRSTKLEDSAMYFCASNLAGAGYTFGSGTRLTVV.

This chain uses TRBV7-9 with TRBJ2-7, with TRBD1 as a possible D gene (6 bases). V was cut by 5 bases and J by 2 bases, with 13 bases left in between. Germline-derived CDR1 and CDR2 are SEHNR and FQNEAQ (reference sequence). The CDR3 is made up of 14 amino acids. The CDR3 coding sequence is TGTGCCAGCAGCAAGATACAGGGAGCCTACGAGCAGTACTTC. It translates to CASSKIQGAYEQYF. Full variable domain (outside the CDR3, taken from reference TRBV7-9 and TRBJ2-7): DTGVSQNPRHKITKRGQNVTFRCDPISEHNRLYWYRQTLGQGPEFLTYFQNEAQLEKSRLLSDRFSAERPKGSFSTLEIQRTEQGDSAMYLCASSKIQGAYEQYFGPGTRLTVT.

CDR3 DNA sequence: TGTGCCAGCACCCCGGAAGCTAACACCGGGGAGCTGTTTTTT. Translated: CASTPEANTGELFF. V is TRBV2 and J is TRBJ2-2; D remains ambiguous. V lost 7 bases to trimming and J lost 2 bases, with 11 bases between them. Germline CDR1 and CDR2: SNHLY and FYNNEI. This CDR3 comprises 14 residues.

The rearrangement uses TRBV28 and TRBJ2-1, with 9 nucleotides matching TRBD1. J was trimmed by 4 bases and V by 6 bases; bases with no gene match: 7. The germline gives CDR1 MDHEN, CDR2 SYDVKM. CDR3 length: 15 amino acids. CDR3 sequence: CASSLQGAIYNEQFF. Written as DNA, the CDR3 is TGTGCCAGCAGCTTACAGGGGGCCATATACAATGAGCAGTTCTTC.

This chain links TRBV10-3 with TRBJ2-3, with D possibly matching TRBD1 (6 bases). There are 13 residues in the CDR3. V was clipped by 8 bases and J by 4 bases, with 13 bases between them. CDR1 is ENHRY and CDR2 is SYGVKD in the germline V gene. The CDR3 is CAIAPTGSDTQYF. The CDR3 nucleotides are TGTGCCATCGCGCCAACAGGGTCAGATACGCAGTATTTT.

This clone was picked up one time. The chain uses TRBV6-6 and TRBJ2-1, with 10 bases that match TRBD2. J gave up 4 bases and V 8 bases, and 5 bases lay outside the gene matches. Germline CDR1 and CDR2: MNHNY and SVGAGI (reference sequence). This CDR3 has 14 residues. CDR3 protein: CASGLAGAYNEQFF. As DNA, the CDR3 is TGTGCCAGCGGTCTAGCGGGAGCATACAATGAGCAGTTCTTC.

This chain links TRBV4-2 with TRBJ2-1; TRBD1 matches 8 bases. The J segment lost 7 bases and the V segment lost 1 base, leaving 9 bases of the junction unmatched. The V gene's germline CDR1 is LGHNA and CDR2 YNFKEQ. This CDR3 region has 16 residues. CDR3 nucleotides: TGTGCCAGCAGCCAAGCGACAGGGGTAGGATTGAATGAGCAGTTCTTC. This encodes CASSQATGVGLNEQFF.

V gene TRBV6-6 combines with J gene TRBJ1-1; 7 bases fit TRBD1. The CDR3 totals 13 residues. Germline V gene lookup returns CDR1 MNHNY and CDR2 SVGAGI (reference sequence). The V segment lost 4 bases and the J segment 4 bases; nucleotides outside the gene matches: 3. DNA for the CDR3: TGTGCCAGCAGTTCGACAGGGCTCACTGAAGCTTTCTTT. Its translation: CASSSTGLTEAFF.

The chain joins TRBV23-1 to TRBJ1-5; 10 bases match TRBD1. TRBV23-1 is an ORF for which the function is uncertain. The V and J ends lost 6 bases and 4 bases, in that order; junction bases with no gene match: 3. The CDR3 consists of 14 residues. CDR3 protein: CASRDRGLNQPQHF. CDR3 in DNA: TGCGCCAGCAGAGACAGGGGGCTGAATCAGCCCCAGCATTTT.

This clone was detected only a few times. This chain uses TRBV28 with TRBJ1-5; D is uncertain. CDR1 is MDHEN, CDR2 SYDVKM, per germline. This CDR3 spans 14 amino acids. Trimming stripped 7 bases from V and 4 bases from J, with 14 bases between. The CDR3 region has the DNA TGTGCCAGCATCGGGTGGGCTACTAATCAGCCCCAGCATTTT. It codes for CASIGWATNQPQHF.

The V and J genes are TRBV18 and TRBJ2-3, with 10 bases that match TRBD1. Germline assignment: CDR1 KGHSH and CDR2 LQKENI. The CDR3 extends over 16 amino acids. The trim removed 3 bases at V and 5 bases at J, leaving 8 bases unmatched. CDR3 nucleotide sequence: TGTGCCAGCTCACCCCGGGACAGGGGCTGGAAAGATACGCAGTATTTT. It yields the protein CASSPRDRGWKDTQYF.

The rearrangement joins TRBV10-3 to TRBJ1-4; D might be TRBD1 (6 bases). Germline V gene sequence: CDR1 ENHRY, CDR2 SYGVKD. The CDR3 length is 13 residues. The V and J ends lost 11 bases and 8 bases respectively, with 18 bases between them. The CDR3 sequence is CAVRGGVDEKLFF. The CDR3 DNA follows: TGTGCCGTTAGGGGGGGCGTCGACGAAAAACTGTTTTTT.

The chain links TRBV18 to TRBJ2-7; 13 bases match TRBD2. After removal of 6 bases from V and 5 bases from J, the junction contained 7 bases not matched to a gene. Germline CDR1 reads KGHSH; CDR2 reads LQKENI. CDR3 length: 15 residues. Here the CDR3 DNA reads TGTGCCAGCTCCTTAGGACTAGCGGGAGTCGACGAGCAGTACTTC. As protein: CASSLGLAGVDEQYF.

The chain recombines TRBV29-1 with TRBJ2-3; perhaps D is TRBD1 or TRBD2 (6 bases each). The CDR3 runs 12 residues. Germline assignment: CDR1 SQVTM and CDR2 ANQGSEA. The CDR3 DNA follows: TGCAGTTATGGAGGGGGAACAGATACGCAGTATTTT. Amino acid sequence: CSYGGGTDTQYF.

The CDR3 sequence: CASSDYRRESSYEQYF. Written as DNA, the CDR3 is TGTGCCAGTAGTGACTACCGGAGGGAGAGCTCCTACGAGCAGTACTTC. This rearrangement joins TRBV19 to TRBJ2-7, with a weak D call TRBD2 (6 bases). The CDR3 is 16 residues long. Per germline, CDR1 LNHDA and CDR2 SQIVND (reference sequence). Trimming shortened V by 5 bases and J by 0 bases, and 17 bases separated the two germline ends.

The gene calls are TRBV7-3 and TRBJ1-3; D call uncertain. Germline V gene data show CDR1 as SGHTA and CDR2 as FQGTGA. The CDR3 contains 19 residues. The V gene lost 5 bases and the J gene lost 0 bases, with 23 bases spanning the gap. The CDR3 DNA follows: TGTGCCAGCAGCCCCATTTTCCCGTTCGACCTCAACTCTGGAAACACCATATATTTT. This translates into CASSPIFPFDLNSGNTIYF.

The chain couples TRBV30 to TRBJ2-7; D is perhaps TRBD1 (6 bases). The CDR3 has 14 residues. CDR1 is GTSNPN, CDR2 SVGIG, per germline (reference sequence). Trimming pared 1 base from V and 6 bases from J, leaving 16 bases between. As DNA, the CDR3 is TGTGCCTGGAGTGGATGGACAGTTTCTTCCGAGCAGTACTTC. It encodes CAWSGWTVSSEQYF. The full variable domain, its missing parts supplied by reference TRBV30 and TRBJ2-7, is SQTIHQWPATLVQPVGSPLSLECTVEGTSNPNLYWYRQAAGRGLQLLFYSVGIGQISSEVPQNLSASRPQDRQFILSSKKLLLSDSGFYLCAWSGWTVSSEQYFGPGTRLTVT.

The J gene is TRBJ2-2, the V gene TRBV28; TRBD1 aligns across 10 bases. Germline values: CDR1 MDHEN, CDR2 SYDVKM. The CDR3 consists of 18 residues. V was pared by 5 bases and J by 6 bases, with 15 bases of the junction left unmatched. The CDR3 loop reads CASSALDRGRFSPGELFF. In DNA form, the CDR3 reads TGTGCCAGCAGTGCTTTAGACAGGGGGCGATTCAGTCCCGGGGAGCTGTTTTTT.

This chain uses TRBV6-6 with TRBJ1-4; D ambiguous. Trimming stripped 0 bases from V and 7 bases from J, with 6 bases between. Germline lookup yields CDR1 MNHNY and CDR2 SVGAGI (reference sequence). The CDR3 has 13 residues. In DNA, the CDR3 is TGTGCCAGCAGTTACTCGTCCGGTGAAAAACTGTTTTTT. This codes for CASSYSSGEKLFF.

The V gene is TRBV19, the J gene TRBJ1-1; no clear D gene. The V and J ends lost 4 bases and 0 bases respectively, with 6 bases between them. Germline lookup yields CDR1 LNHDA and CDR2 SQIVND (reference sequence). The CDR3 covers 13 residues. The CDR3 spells CASSNQVNTEAFF. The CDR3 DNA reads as TGTGCCAGTAGTAATCAGGTGAACACTGAAGCTTTCTTT.